A single sample is the source of the 18 T cell receptor beta chains below, sequenced in a study of OX40 agonist ivuxolimab in advanced cancers. The repertoire was sequenced with immunoSEQ multiplex PCR; TCRdb's copy has only in-frame clones and lacks some. Counted here are roughly 40,000 clones, around four fifths occurring once; the ten biggest clones make up roughly 2.5%. The sequencing here drew on CD4+ or CD8+ T cells sorted from blood, taken in a trial of the OX40 agonist ivuxolimab. These TCRs come from an adult with an advanced solid tumor such as melanoma, head and neck, liver or kidney cancer.

In its sample, this clone was seen once. The chain has TRBV9 and TRBJ2-5; D might be TRBD2 (5 bases). The J call could be wrong; TRBJ2-7 is a better fit for the DNA end. The CDR3 runs to 15 residues. The germline V gene has CDR1 SGDLS and CDR2 YYNGEE. The CDR3 is CASSRRSETYYEQYF. CDR3 bases: TGTGCCAGCAGCAGGAGGAGCGAGACTTACTACGAGCAGTACTTC.

This clone was recorded once. This rearrangement joins TRBV5-1 to TRBJ2-7, with D perhaps given as TRBD1 or TRBD2 (5 bases each). CDR1 SGHRS and CDR2 YFSETQ come from the germline V gene. Deletions cut 0 bases from V and 4 bases from J, with 11 bases between. The CDR3 totals 14 residues. CDR3 nucleotide sequence: TGCGCCAGCAGCTTGGATCGGGGCCGGTACGAGCAGTACTTC. It encodes CASSLDRGRYEQYF.

V gene TRBV19 combines with J gene TRBJ1-1, with TRBD1 as a possible D gene (5 bases). The CDR3 covers 13 residues. V was trimmed by 3 bases and J by 6 bases, leaving 11 bases between them. The germline V gene encodes CDR1 LNHDA and CDR2 SQIVND (reference sequence). CDR3 sequence (DNA): TGTGCCAGTAGTATCGGAGGGGTTCCTGAAGCTTTCTTT. Its protein is CASSIGGVPEAFF.

The gene calls are TRBV7-3 and TRBJ2-7; no reliable D call. V gave up 1 base and J gave up 3 bases, with 13 bases separating them. The CDR3 runs to 15 residues. Per germline, CDR1 SGHTA and CDR2 FQGTGA. The CDR3, as DNA: TGTGCCAGCAGCTTAAGGTCCGAGCGCAACTACGAGCAGTACTTC. It codes for CASSLRSERNYEQYF.

CDR3 nucleotides: TGTGCCACCAGCAGAGATCTAGCGGCGGGAGCCGGAGAGACCCAGTACTTC. Translation gives CATSRDLAAGAGETQYF. The rearrangement links TRBV15 to TRBJ2-5; 7 nucleotides align to TRBD2. V shed 0 bases and J 4 bases; nucleotides not matched to a gene: 11. The CDR3 runs 17 residues. CDR1 and CDR2 from the germline V gene are LNHNV and YYDKDF (reference sequence).

The rearrangement links TRBV27 to TRBJ1-6; 7 bases align to TRBD1. Losses at the gene ends were 7 bases for V and 9 bases for J; bases not matched to a gene: 9. Germline V gene data show CDR1 as MNHEY and CDR2 as SMNVEV (reference sequence). CDR3 size: 14 residues. The CDR3 spells CASNVDRESSPLHF. DNA for the CDR3: TGTGCCAGCAACGTCGACAGGGAGAGTTCACCCCTCCACTTT.

The V call is TRBV18, the J call TRBJ2-5; perhaps TRBD1 as D (6 bases). Per germline, CDR1 KGHSH and CDR2 LQKENI. The CDR3 length is 14 residues. V lost 2 bases to trimming and J lost 3 bases, with 10 bases between them. The CDR3 region has the DNA TGTGCCAGCTCACCAATACAGGGAAAAGAGACCCAGTACTTC. It translates to CASSPIQGKETQYF.

The V and J genes are TRBV5-1 and TRBJ2-3; D is unresolved. V was trimmed by 4 bases and J by 1 base, leaving 7 bases between them. CDR3 length: 13 amino acids. Per the germline V gene, CDR1 is SGHRS and CDR2 is YFSETQ. Written as DNA, the CDR3 is TGCGCCAGCAGCAACGAGGGCACAGATACGCAGTATTTT. It is translated as CASSNEGTDTQYF.

V and J are TRBV7-2 and TRBJ2-3, with 11 nucleotides matching TRBD2. V lost 4 bases to trimming and J lost 3 bases; unmatched junction nucleotides: 6. The germline V gene has CDR1 SGHTA and CDR2 FQGNSA. This CDR3 is built from 16 residues. CDR3 DNA sequence: TGTGCCAGCAGCTGGCGACTAGCGGGAAAGACAGATACGCAGTATTTT. Translating gives CASSWRLAGKTDTQYF.

V usage is TRBV7-3 and J usage is TRBJ2-5; 7 bases line up with TRBD2. Germline CDR1 SGHTA, CDR2 FQGTGA. The CDR3 has 15 residues. V lost 5 bases and J lost 9; bases outside the gene matches: 15. CDR3 nucleotides: TGTGCCAGCAGCCCGGGGGTAGCGGGCATCTCCGCCCAGTACTTC. Encoded protein: CASSPGVAGISAQYF.

This chain links TRBV30 with TRBJ1-2; no definite D call. This CDR3 region has 11 residues. V was trimmed by 1 base and J by 8 bases, leaving 8 bases between them. CDR1 and CDR2 from the germline V gene are GTSNPN and SVGIG (reference sequence). The CDR3, as DNA: TGTGCCTGGAGTGGGGGTGGAGGCTACACCTTC. Its translation is CAWSGGGGYTF.

The chain employs TRBV4-3 and TRBJ2-3; D gene ambiguous. Trimming removed 1 base at V and 2 bases at J, with 4 bases between. The V gene's germline CDR1 is LGHNA and CDR2 YSLEER. This CDR3 comprises 13 residues. CDR3 in amino acids: CASSQGDTDTQYF. The DNA of the CDR3 is TGCGCCAGCAGCCAAGGGGACACAGATACGCAGTATTTT.

The rearrangement joins TRBV6-5 to TRBJ1-2; 10 nucleotides match TRBD1. With V trimmed by 4 bases and J by 7 bases, 12 bases remained unmatched. Germline lookup yields CDR1 MNHEY and CDR2 SVGAGI. The CDR3 is 16 residues long. For the CDR3, the DNA is TGTGCCAGCAGTTCGCTACGTCCCGGGACAGGGGTTGGCTACACCTTC. Protein: CASSSLRPGTGVGYTF.

The V gene is TRBV6-6, the J gene TRBJ2-2; D gene uncertain. Trimming shortened V by 6 bases and J by 7 bases, and 9 bases separated the two germline ends. Per the germline V gene, CDR1 is MNHNY and CDR2 is SVGAGI (reference sequence). This CDR3 spans 12 amino acids. CDR3 residues: CASREPGGELFF. DNA of the CDR3: TGTGCCAGCAGGGAGCCGGGCGGGGAGCTGTTTTTT.

The chain combines TRBV20-1 with TRBJ2-5, with D possibly matching TRBD1 (5 bases). Germline CDR1 and CDR2: DFQATT and SNEGSKA (reference sequence). Trimming stripped 3 bases from V and 4 bases from J, with 6 bases between. The CDR3 is 11 residues long. This chain's CDR3 is CSASDRETQYF. The DNA for the CDR3 is TGCAGTGCTAGTGACAGAGAGACCCAGTACTTC.

The chain uses TRBV28 and TRBJ2-7; weak D call: TRBD2 (6 bases). This CDR3 comprises 13 residues. Germline lookup yields CDR1 MDHEN and CDR2 SYDVKM. V dropped 3 bases and J dropped 2 bases, with 8 bases sitting between them. The CDR3 reads CASSFGRPYEQYF. The CDR3 bases are TGTGCCAGCAGTTTTGGGAGGCCCTACGAGCAGTACTTC.

The chain combines TRBV2 with TRBJ2-7; maybe TRBD2 (5 bases). There are 13 residues in the CDR3. V was shortened by 7 bases and J by 7 bases, with 17 bases between the two germline ends. Germline V CDR1 and CDR2: SNHLY, FYNNEI. This chain's CDR3 is CASIQDGVGEQYF. The CDR3 nucleotides are TGTGCCAGCATCCAGGACGGGGTGGGGGAGCAGTACTTC.

V is TRBV19 and J is TRBJ2-7; 14 nucleotides agree with TRBD2. Germline V lookup: CDR1 LNHDA, CDR2 SQIVND (reference sequence). The V segment lost 1 base and the J segment 0 bases; nucleotides outside the gene matches: 8. The CDR3 covers 19 residues. The CDR3 loop is CASSIAVTSGRAISYEQYF. The CDR3 DNA reads as TGTGCCAGTAGTATAGCCGTGACTAGCGGGAGGGCCATCTCCTACGAGCAGTACTTC.